This T cell receptor (beta chain) originates from a study of control samples from healthy donors and cancer patients. CDR1 is GTSNPN, CDR2 SVGIG, per germline (reference sequence). V lost 8 bases to trimming and J lost 4 bases, with 14 bases between them. The length of the CDR3 is 13 residues. TCRdb's copy holds only in-frame clones and misses some; the assay was immunoSEQ multiplex PCR. The data contain about 130,000 clones, roughly 91% of them singletons. The chain uses TRBV30 and TRBJ1-4, with a weak D call TRBD1 (6 bases). The TCR sequence derives from a man aged 50 to 60 with head and neck cancer. The specimen sequenced was PBMCs. In nucleotides, the CDR3 is TGTGCCGGTGGACAGAGCATTAATGAAAAACTGTTTTTT. It codes for CAGGQSINEKLFF.